A selection of T cell receptor beta chains follows, all from one sample in a study of T cell changes during pregnancy in multiple sclerosis. Repertoires were generated with immunoSEQ multiplex PCR, while TCRdb's copy carries only in-frame clones and drops some. Of approximately 40,000 clones in the sample, about nine tenths were seen once. The source was CD4+ T cells from peripheral blood mononuclear cells, collected in the third trimester of pregnancy. Every receptor here comes from a female donor with multiple sclerosis, enrolled in a pregnancy study. Each CDR3 is given with its conserved first and last residue. A D gene is named only where the DNA matches it firmly. The listing skips clone size in some rows; elsewhere it reads once, few, many or a size class.

>TRBV7-8|.|TRBD2|TRBJ2-5
CASSSGLAGGQTQYF
TGTGCCAGCAGCTCGGGACTAGCGGGAGGACAGACCCAGTACTTC
>TRBV7-9|.|.|TRBJ2-2
CASSFSQVGELFF
TGTGCCAGCAGTTTTAGTCAGGTCGGGGAGCTGTTTTTT
>TRBV11-3|.|.|TRBJ1-1
CASSVTAMNTEAFF
TGTGCCAGCAGCGTGACAGCCATGAACACTGAAGCTTTCTTT
>TRBV11-3|.|TRBD2|TRBJ2-3
CASSQMGRTSGTDTQYF
TGTGCCAGCAGCCAAATGGGTAGAACTAGCGGCACAGATACGCAGTATTTT
>TRBV9|.|.|TRBJ1-3
CASSVGDTRISGNTIYF
TGTGCCAGCAGCGTAGGGGACACTAGGATCTCTGGAAACACCATATATTTT
>TRBV5-1|.|.|TRBJ1-4
CASSQNPQGRGEKLFF
TGCGCCAGCAGCCAGAACCCACAGGGTCGGGGTGAAAAACTGTTTTTT
>TRBV28|.|TRBD2|TRBJ2-3
CASSPRLALTDTQYF
TGTGCCAGCAGTCCCAGACTAGCCCTCACAGATACGCAGTATTTT
>TRBV5-1|once|TRBD1|TRBJ2-1
CASSLEQGRNEQFF
TGCGCCAGCAGCTTGGAACAGGGGCGGAATGAGCAGTTCTTC
>TRBV18|once|.|TRBJ1-5
CASSDTGINRQPQHF
TGTGCCAGCTCAGATACAGGGATAAATCGACAGCCCCAGCATTTT
>TRBV28|.|.|TRBJ1-2
CASSLDVTELYGYTF
TGTGCCAGCAGTTTGGATGTAACAGAGCTCTATGGCTACACCTTC
>TRBV27|.|TRBD1|TRBJ1-1
CASSVLRGRMDTEAFF
TGTGCCAGCAGTGTCCTCAGGGGGCGCATGGACACTGAAGCTTTCTTT
>TRBV7-3|.|.|TRBJ2-5
CALSQGQETQYF
TGTGCCTTATCACAGGGTCAAGAGACCCAGTACTTC
>TRBV7-8|.|TRBD2|TRBJ2-7
CASRDFSSGVEQYF
TGTGCCAGCCGTGACTTTTCTAGCGGTGTTGAGCAGTACTTC
>TRBV9|.|.|TRBJ1-2
CASSATGSYGYTF
TGTGCCAGCAGCGCGACAGGAAGCTATGGCTACACCTTC
>TRBV29-1|.|.|TRBJ2-6
CSVGTLKEGANVLTF
TGCAGCGTAGGGACATTAAAGGAGGGGGCCAACGTCCTGACTTTC
>TRBV19|once|TRBD1|TRBJ1-1
CASRGSRDRGRMNTEAFF
TGTGCCAGTAGGGGGTCGCGGGACAGGGGCCGAATGAACACTGAAGCTTTCTTT
>TRBV7-3|.|TRBD2|TRBJ2-1
CASSSRASGYNEQFF
TGTGCCAGCAGCTCTAGAGCTAGCGGCTACAATGAGCAGTTCTTC
>TRBV4-3|.|TRBD2|TRBJ2-3
CASSPGTSVSDTQYF
TGCGCCAGCAGCCCTGGGACTAGCGTGTCAGATACGCAGTATTTT